The entry below gives a single TCR beta chain sequence along with its context. These data are taken from a study of T-cell memory formation after mild COVID-19. Looked up from germline, CDR1 is SNHLY and CDR2 is FYNNEI. This CDR3 has 14 residues. V shed 7 bases, J shed 4 bases, and the junction held 6 bases outside the gene matches. TCRdb redid the calling of the 5' RACE reads with MiXCR, one entry per CDR3 protein. Of approximately 500,000 distinct CDR3 sequences listed, around 25% were seen once; the top ten hold around 13%. The receptor comes from an adult woman who had mild COVID-19 (a few samples of this study predate the infection). Cell type and time point are not known. The gene calls are TRBV2 and TRBJ2-7; 11 nucleotides line up with TRBD1. Sample: PBMCs or a T cell subset sorted from them (not recorded which). CDR3 nucleotide sequence: TGTGCCAGCATAGAGGGACAGGGGGTGTACGAGCAGTACTTC. This codes for CASIEGQGVYEQYF.